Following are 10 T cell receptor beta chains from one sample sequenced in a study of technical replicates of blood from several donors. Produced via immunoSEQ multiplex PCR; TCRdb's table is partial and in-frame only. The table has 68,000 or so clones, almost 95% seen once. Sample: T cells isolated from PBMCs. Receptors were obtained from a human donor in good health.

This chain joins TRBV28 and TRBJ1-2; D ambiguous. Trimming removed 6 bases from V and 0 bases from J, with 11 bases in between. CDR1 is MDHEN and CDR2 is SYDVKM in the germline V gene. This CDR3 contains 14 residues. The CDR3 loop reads CASSPNSANYGYTF. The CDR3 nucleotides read TGTGCCAGCAGCCCGAACAGTGCTAACTATGGCTACACCTTC.

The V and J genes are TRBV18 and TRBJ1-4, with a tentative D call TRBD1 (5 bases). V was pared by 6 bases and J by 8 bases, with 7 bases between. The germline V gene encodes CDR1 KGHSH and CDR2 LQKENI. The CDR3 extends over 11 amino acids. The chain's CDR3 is CASSKGEKLFF. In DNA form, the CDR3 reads TGTGCCAGCTCGAAGGGGGAAAAACTGTTTTTT.

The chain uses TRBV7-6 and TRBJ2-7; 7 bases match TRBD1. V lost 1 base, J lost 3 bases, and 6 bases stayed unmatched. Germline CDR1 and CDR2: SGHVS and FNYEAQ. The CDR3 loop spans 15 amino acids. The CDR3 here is CASSLGGPGGYEQYF. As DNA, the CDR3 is TGTGCCAGCAGCTTAGGAGGGCCAGGGGGCTACGAGCAGTACTTC.

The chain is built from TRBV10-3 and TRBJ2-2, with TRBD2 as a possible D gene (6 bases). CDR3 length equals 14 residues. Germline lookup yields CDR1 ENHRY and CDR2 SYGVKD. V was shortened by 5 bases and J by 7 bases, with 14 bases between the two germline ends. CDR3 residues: CAISNAGGSGELFF. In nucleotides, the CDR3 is TGTGCCATCAGTAACGCCGGGGGTAGCGGGGAGCTGTTTTTT.

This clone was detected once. DNA for the CDR3: TGTGCCAGCAGCCCTGGACAGGGGGGGTACGAGCAGTACTTC. It specifies CASSPGQGGYEQYF. This chain joins TRBV11-2 and TRBJ2-7; 10 nucleotides agree with TRBD1. Germline V gene lookup returns CDR1 SGHAT and CDR2 FQNNGV. The V and J ends lost 5 bases and 4 bases, in that order; junction bases with no gene match: 5. The CDR3 contains 14 residues.

DNA of the CDR3: TGCGCCAGCAGACAGGACGCAGGTGATCAGCCCCAGCATTTT. It codes for CASRQDAGDQPQHF. This sequence joins TRBV5-1 and TRBJ1-5; possibly TRBD1 for D (5 bases). The germline gives CDR1 SGHRS, CDR2 YFSETQ. The CDR3 is made up of 14 amino acids. Deletions cut 5 bases from V and 5 bases from J, with 14 bases between. The full variable domain, rest sourced from reference TRBV5-1 and TRBJ1-5, is KAGVTQTPRYLIKTRGQQVTLSCSPISGHRSVSWYQQTPGQGLQFLFEYFSETQRNKGNFPGRFSGRQFSNSRSEMNVSTLELGDSALYLCASRQDAGDQPQHFGDGTRLSIL.

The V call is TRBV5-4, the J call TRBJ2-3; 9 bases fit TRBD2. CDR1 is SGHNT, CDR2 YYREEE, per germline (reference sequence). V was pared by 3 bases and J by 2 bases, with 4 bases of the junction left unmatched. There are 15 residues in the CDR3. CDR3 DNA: TGTGCCAGCAGCTCTCTAGCGGGGAACACAGATACGCAGTATTTT. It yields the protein CASSSLAGNTDTQYF. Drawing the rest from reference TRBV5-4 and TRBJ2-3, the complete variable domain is ETGVTQSPTHLIKTRGQQVTLRCSSQSGHNTVSWYQQALGQGPQFIFQYYREEENGRGNFPPRFSGLQFPNYSSELNVNALELDDSALYLCASSSLAGNTDTQYFGPGTRLTVL.

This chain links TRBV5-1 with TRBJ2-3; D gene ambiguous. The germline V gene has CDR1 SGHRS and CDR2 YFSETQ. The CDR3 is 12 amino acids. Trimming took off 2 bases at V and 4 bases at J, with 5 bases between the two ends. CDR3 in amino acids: CASSFGSDTQYF. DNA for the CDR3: TGCGCCAGCAGCTTCGGGTCAGATACGCAGTATTTT.

The CDR3 loop is CASTLAASSYEQYF. CDR3 DNA: TGTGCCAGCACCCTAGCGGCGAGCTCCTACGAGCAGTACTTC. This chain links TRBV11-2 with TRBJ2-7, with 7 bases fitting TRBD2. CDR1 and CDR2 (germline): SGHAT, FQNNGV. The CDR3 has 14 amino acids. The V segment lost 7 bases and the J segment 0 bases; nucleotides outside the gene matches: 6.

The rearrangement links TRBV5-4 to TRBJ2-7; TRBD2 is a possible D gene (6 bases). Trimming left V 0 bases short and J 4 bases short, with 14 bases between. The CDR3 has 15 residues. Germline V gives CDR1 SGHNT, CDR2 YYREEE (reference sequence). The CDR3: CASSLEVREVYEQYF. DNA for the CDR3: TGTGCCAGCAGCTTGGAAGTCAGGGAGGTATACGAGCAGTACTTC.